This passage covers 14 T cell receptor beta chains from one sample sequenced in a study of blood T cell repertoires in COVID-19. Assay used: immunoSEQ multiplex PCR; TCRdb lists only in-frame clones, some missing. The sample has more than 200,000 clones, more than 75% seen once; the top ten hold about 5%. Sequenced: peripheral blood. The receptor set was obtained from a woman aged 60-75 years with COVID-19, enrolled during active disease.

The rearrangement links TRBV5-6 to TRBJ2-7; 7 nucleotides align to TRBD1. The CDR3 is 14 amino acids. CDR1 SGHDT and CDR2 YYEEEE come from the germline V gene. V lost 3 bases to trimming and J lost 4 bases; unmatched junction nucleotides: 7. The CDR3 DNA sequence: TGTGCCAGCAGCTCCCTGGACAGGACATACGAGCAGTACTTC. The encoded protein is CASSSLDRTYEQYF. Variable domain in full (rest from reference TRBV5-6 and TRBJ2-7): DAGVTQSPTHLIKTRGQQVTLRCSPKSGHDTVSWYQQALGQGPQFIFQYYEEEERQRGNFPDRFSGHQFPNYSSELNVNALLLGDSALYLCASSSLDRTYEQYFGPGTRLTVT.

The chain joins TRBV15 to TRBJ2-7, with D unclear. The CDR3 runs to 14 residues. Germline V gene sequence: CDR1 LNHNV, CDR2 YYDKDF (reference sequence). V was shortened by 0 bases and J by 0 bases, with 6 bases between the two germline ends. The CDR3 reads CATSRDLPSYEQYF. The CDR3 nucleotides read TGTGCCACCAGCAGAGATCTCCCCTCCTACGAGCAGTACTTC.

The chain is built from TRBV6-1 and TRBJ2-5, with D tentatively TRBD2 (6 bases). The ends were cut back, 1 base at V and 4 bases at J, with 13 bases in the middle. The CDR3 length is 15 residues. Germline CDR1 and CDR2: MNHNS and SASEGT. CDR3 sequence (DNA): TGTGCCAGCAGTGAAGATTGGGGAGGCCGAGAGACCCAGTACTTC. Translating gives CASSEDWGGRETQYF.

V usage is TRBV27 and J usage is TRBJ2-1, with TRBD1 identical over 10 bases. Per germline, CDR1 MNHEY and CDR2 SMNVEV (reference sequence). This CDR3 spans 15 amino acids. With V trimmed by 5 bases and J by 6 bases, 7 bases remained unmatched. The CDR3 loop is CASSVTGTGVNEQFF. The CDR3 DNA reads TGTGCCAGCAGTGTCACCGGGACAGGGGTCAATGAGCAGTTCTTC.

This clone was found once. The V gene is TRBV2, the J gene TRBJ2-3; D possibly corresponds to TRBD1 (6 bases). CDR1 SNHLY and CDR2 FYNNEI come from the germline V gene. V lost 7 bases and J 0 bases, leaving 11 bases between the germline ends. This CDR3 contains 14 residues. The CDR3 DNA reads as TGTGCCAGCAAAGACAGGTCCAGCACAGATACGCAGTATTTT. This sequence encodes CASKDRSSTDTQYF.

This chain uses TRBV5-1 with TRBJ2-5; D is possibly TRBD2 (5 bases). In germline, CDR1 is SGHRS, CDR2 YFSETQ. V lost 3 bases and J 0 bases, leaving 12 bases between the germline ends. This CDR3 region has 15 residues. The CDR3 DNA reads as TGCGCCAGCAGCTGGGGTTGGGAGAACCAAGAGACCCAGTACTTC. This encodes CASSWGWENQETQYF.

This sequence joins TRBV5-1 and TRBJ2-7; weak D call: TRBD2 (6 bases). V gave up 3 bases and J gave up 4 bases, with 14 bases separating them. This CDR3 has 14 amino acids. The germline gives CDR1 SGHRS, CDR2 YFSETQ. This CDR3 is CASSWTGTPYEQYF. The CDR3 region has the DNA TGCGCCAGCAGCTGGACGGGGACTCCTTACGAGCAGTACTTC.

The J gene is TRBJ2-1, the V gene TRBV27; D possibly corresponds to TRBD2 (6 bases). The germline V gene has CDR1 MNHEY and CDR2 SMNVEV (reference sequence). V was shortened by 7 bases and J by 4 bases, with 17 bases between the two germline ends. The CDR3 contains 15 residues. For the CDR3, the DNA is TGTGCCAGCACACCACCCACCGGGGGTTACAATGAGCAGTTCTTC. Translated, it gives CASTPPTGGYNEQFF.

The chain couples TRBV28 to TRBJ2-1; possibly TRBD2 for D (5 bases). Germline V gives CDR1 MDHEN, CDR2 SYDVKM. The CDR3 length is 15 residues. Between the trimmed V and J ends, which lost 7 bases and 0 bases, there was a span of 13 bases. The CDR3: CASKKETSSYNEQFF. DNA for the CDR3: TGTGCCAGCAAAAAGGAAACTAGCTCCTACAATGAGCAGTTCTTC.

The rearrangement joins TRBV19 to TRBJ2-7; TRBD1 agrees at 9 bases. V was pared by 5 bases and J by 0 bases, with 8 bases of the junction left unmatched. Germline V CDR1 and CDR2: LNHDA, SQIVND (reference sequence). The CDR3 has 16 residues. The CDR3 DNA reads TGTGCCAGTAGTTCCACCGGGACAGGGCTCTCCTACGAGCAGTACTTC. Residues: CASSSTGTGLSYEQYF.

This clone has only one observation. The chain joins TRBV15 to TRBJ1-4; D not certain. This CDR3 comprises 13 residues. Trimming removed 1 base at V and 5 bases at J, with 5 bases between. Germline-derived CDR1 and CDR2 are LNHNV and YYDKDF (reference sequence). The CDR3 spells CATSRVLNEKLFF. For the CDR3, the DNA is TGTGCCACCAGCAGAGTGCTAAATGAAAAACTGTTTTTT.

V usage is TRBV19 and J usage is TRBJ2-5; TRBD2 agrees at 11 bases. Germline values: CDR1 LNHDA, CDR2 SQIVND (reference sequence). Trimming cost V 3 bases and J 2 bases; bases outside gene matches: 5. There are 16 residues in the CDR3. The chain's CDR3 is CASSIGLAGGQETQYF. The CDR3 DNA is TGTGCCAGTAGTATCGGGCTAGCGGGAGGACAAGAGACCCAGTACTTC.

The genes are TRBV15 and TRBJ1-2; 8 nucleotides agree with TRBD1. The J segment lost 5 bases and the V segment lost 0 bases, leaving 8 bases of the junction unmatched. This CDR3 has 16 residues. Germline V CDR1 and CDR2: LNHNV, YYDKDF (reference sequence). The CDR3 is CATSRDGRGTGYGYTF. CDR3 nucleotides: TGTGCCACCAGCAGAGACGGGCGGGGGACAGGATATGGCTACACCTTC.

This chain uses TRBV7-2 with TRBJ2-5; D unclear. This CDR3 is 13 amino acids long. V lost 7 bases and J 2 bases, leaving 11 bases between the germline ends. In germline, CDR1 is SGHTA, CDR2 FQGNSA. CDR3 region: CASTYYIQETQYF. CDR3 sequence (DNA): TGTGCCAGCACCTACTATATTCAAGAGACCCAGTACTTC.